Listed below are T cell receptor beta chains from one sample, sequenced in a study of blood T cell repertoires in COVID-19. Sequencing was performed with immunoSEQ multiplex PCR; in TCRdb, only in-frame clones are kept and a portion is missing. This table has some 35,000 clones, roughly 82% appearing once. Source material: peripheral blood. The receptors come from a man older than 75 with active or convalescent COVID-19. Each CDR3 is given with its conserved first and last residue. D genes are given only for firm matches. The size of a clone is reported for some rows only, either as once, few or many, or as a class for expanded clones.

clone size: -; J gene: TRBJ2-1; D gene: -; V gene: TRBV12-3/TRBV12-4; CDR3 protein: CASSPQGNEQFF; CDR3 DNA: TGTGCCAGCAGTCCCCAGGGCAATGAGCAGTTCTTC
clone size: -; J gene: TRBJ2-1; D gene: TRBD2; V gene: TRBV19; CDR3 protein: CASSSRTSGPHNEQFF; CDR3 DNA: TGTGCCAGTAGTTCCCGGACTAGCGGGCCCCACAATGAGCAGTTCTTC
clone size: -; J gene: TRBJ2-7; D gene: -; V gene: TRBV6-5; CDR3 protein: CASATGLTILGEQYF; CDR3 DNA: TGTGCCAGTGCGACGGGACTCACTATTCTAGGCGAGCAGTACTTC
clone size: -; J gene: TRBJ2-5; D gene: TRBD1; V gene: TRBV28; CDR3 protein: CASSLGQGRTQYF; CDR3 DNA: TGTGCCAGCAGTTTGGGACAGGGGAGAACCCAGTACTTC
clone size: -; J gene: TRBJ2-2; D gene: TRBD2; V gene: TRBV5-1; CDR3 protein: CASQRTSGRSDGELFF; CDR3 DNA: TGCGCCAGCCAAAGGACTAGCGGGAGGTCAGACGGGGAGCTGTTTTTT
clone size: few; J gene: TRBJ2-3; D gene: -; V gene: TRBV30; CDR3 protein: CAWSVGPGADTQYF; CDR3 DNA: TGTGCCTGGAGTGTTGGGCCTGGCGCAGATACGCAGTATTTT
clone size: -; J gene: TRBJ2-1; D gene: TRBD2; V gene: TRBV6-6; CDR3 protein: CASSRRTSGRVFSYNEQFF; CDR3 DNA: TGTGCCAGCAGTCGACGGACTAGCGGGAGGGTTTTCTCCTACAATGAGCAGTTCTTC
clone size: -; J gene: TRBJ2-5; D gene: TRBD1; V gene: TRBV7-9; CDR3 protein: CASSSGTAQETQYF; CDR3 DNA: TGTGCCAGCAGCTCCGGGACAGCACAAGAGACCCAGTACTTC
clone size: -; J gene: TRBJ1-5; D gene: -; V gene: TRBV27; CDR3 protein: CASSFGRRDQPQHF; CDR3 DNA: TGTGCCAGCAGTTTCGGACGGCGGGATCAGCCCCAGCATTTT
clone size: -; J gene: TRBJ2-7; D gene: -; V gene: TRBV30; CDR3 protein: CAWGNRPYEQYF; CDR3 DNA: TGTGCCTGGGGGAACAGGCCCTACGAGCAGTACTTC
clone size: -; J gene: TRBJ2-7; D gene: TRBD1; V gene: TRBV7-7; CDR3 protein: CASSPTGTGGSYEQYF; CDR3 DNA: TGTGCTAGCAGCCCGACCGGGACAGGGGGCTCCTACGAGCAGTACTTC
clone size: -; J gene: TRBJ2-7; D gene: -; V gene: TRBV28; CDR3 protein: CASSPLVRAGEQYF; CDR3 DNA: TGTGCCAGCAGTCCCTTAGTAAGAGCAGGGGAGCAGTACTTC
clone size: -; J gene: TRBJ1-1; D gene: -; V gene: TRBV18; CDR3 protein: CASSSGHPMNTEAFF; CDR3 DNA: TGTGCCAGCTCATCGGGACACCCCATGAACACTGAAGCTTTCTTT
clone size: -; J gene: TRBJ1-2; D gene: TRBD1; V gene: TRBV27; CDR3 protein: CASSLSGTGTVDGYTF; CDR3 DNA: TGTGCCAGCAGTTTATCGGGGACAGGGACGGTCGATGGCTACACCTTC
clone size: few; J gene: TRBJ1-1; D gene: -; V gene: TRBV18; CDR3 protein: CASSLYRDVLNTEAFF; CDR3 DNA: TGTGCCAGCTCACTATACAGGGATGTTTTGAACACTGAAGCTTTCTTT
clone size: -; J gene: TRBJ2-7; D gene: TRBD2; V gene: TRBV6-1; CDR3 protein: CASSEAGGLAGGQYF; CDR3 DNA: TGTGCCAGCAGTGAAGCTGGCGGACTAGCGGGAGGACAGTACTTC
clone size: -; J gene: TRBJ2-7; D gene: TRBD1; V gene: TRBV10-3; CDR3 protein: CAIRRTGDEQYF; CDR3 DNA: TGTGCCATCAGAAGGACAGGGGACGAGCAGTACTTC
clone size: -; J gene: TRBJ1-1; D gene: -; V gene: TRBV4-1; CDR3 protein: CASSQDPWTALFEAFF; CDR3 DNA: TGCGCCAGCAGCCAAGATCCTTGGACAGCCTTATTTGAAGCTTTCTTT
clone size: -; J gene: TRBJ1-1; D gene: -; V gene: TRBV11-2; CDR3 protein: CASTEGQRNTEAFF; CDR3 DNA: TGTGCCAGCACCGAAGGACAGAGAAACACTGAAGCTTTCTTT
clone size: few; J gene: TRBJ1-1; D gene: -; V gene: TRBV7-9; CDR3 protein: CASSLGHPNTEAFF; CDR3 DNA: TGTGCCAGCAGCTTAGGACACCCGAACACTGAAGCTTTCTTT
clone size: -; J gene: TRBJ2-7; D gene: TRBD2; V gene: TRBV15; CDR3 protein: CATSTRLAGEGYEQYF; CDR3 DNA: TGTGCCACCAGCACCAGACTAGCGGGAGAGGGGTACGAGCAGTACTTC
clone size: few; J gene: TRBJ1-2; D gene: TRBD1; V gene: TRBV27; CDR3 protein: CASRDRGGTGLGYTF; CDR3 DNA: TGTGCCAGCAGAGATCGGGGCGGGACAGGGCTCGGTTACACCTTC
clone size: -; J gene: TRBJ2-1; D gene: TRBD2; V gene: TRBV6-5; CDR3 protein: CSSSGLVSNNEQFF; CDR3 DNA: TGTTCATCCTCCGGACTAGTCTCCAACAATGAGCAGTTCTTC
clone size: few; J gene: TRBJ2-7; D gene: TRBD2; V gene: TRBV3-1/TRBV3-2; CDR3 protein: CASSQGTSGSYEQYF; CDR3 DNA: TGTGCCAGCAGCCAAGGGACTAGCGGCTCCTACGAGCAGTACTTC
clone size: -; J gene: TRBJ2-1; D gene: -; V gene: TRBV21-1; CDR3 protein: CASSPRSGRGGEQFF; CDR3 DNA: TGTGCCAGCAGCCCACGTAGCGGGAGAGGGGGTGAGCAGTTCTTC
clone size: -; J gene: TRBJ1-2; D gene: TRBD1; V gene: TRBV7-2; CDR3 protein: CASSSEWGRGRNGYTF; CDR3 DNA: TGTGCCAGCAGCTCCGAATGGGGCAGGGGGCGAAATGGCTACACCTTC
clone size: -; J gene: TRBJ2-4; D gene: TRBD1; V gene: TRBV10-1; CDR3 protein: CASPGGYLAKNIQYF; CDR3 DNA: TGCGCCAGCCCAGGGGGCTACCTAGCCAAAAACATTCAGTACTTC
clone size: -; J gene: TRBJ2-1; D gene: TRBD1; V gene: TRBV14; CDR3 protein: CASSQETGAQFF; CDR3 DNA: TGTGCCAGCAGCCAAGAGACAGGGGCCCAGTTCTTC
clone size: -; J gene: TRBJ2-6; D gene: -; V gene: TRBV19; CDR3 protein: CASKFGAGTPGANVLTF; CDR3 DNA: TGTGCCAGTAAGTTCGGTGCAGGCACACCTGGGGCCAACGTCCTGACTTTC
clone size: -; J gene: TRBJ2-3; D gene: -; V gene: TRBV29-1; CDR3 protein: CSVCPSRCTDTQYF; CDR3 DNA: TGCAGCGTTTGCCCTAGCCGCTGCACAGATACGCAGTATTTT
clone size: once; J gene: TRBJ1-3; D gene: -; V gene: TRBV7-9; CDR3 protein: CASSSQLPSGNTIYF; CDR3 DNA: TGTGCCAGCAGCTCACAGCTACCCTCTGGAAACACCATATATTTT
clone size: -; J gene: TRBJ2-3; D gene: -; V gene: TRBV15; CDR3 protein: CATSMRGSEADTQYF; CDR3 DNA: TGTGCCACCAGCATGAGAGGGAGTGAAGCAGATACGCAGTATTTT
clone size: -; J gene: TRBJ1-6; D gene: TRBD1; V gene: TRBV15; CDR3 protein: CATSSSDRVNSPLHF; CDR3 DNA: TGTGCCACCAGCAGTTCGGACAGGGTCAATTCACCCCTCCACTTT
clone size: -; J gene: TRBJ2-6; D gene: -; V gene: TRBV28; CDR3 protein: CASSLMSSSGANVLTF; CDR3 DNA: TGTGCCAGCAGTTTAATGTCCAGCTCTGGGGCCAACGTCCTGACTTTC
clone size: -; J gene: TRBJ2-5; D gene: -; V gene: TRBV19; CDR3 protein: CASSTGSQETQYF; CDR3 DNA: TGTGCCAGTAGCACAGGGAGTCAAGAGACCCAGTACTTC
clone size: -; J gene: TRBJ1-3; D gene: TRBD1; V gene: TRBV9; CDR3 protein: CASSLEGTAPSGNTIYF; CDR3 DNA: TGTGCCAGCAGCCTAGAAGGGACAGCTCCTTCTGGAAACACCATATATTTT
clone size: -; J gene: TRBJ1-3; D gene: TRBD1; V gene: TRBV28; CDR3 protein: CASSSYRGSGNTIYF; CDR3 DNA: TGTGCCAGCAGTTCCTACAGGGGCTCTGGAAACACCATATATTTT
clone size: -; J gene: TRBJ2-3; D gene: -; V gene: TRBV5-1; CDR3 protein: CASSFGSGTDTQYF; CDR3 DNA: TGCGCCAGCAGCTTCGGTAGCGGCACAGATACGCAGTATTTT
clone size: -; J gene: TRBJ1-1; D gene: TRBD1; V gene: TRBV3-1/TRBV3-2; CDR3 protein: CASSRSTGEVGTEAFF; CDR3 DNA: TGTGCCAGCAGCCGGAGTACAGGGGAGGTGGGCACTGAAGCTTTCTTT
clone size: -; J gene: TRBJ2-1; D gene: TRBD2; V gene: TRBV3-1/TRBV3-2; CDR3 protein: CASSLRTSGRRAQFF; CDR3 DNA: TGTGCCAGCAGCCTCCGGACTAGCGGGAGAAGGGCGCAGTTCTTC
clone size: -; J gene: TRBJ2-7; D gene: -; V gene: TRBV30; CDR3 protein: CAWSEDRYEQYF; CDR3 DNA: TGTGCCTGGAGCGAAGACAGGTACGAGCAGTACTTC
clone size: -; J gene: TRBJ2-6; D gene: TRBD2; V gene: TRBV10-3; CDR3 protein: CAITPGTSGSGANVLTF; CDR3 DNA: TGTGCCATCACCCCGGGGACTAGCGGCTCTGGGGCCAACGTCCTGACTTTC
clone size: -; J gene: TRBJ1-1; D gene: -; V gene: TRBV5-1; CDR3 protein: CASSFRTDLMNTEAFF; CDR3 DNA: TGCGCCAGCAGCTTTCGTACAGACCTTATGAACACTGAAGCTTTCTTT
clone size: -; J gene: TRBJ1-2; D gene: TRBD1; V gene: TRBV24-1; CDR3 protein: CATSDPGTGMGGYTF; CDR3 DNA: TGTGCCACCAGTGATCCGGGGACAGGGATGGGTGGCTACACCTTC
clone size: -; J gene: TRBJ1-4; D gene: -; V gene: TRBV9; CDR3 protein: CASSVAPGNNEKLFF; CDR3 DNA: TGTGCCAGCAGCGTAGCCCCAGGGAATAATGAAAAACTGTTTTTT
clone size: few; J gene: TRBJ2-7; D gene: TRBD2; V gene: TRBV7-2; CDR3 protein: CASSFSDSGSYEQYF; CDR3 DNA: TGTGCCAGCAGCTTTAGCGACAGCGGGAGCTACGAGCAGTACTTC
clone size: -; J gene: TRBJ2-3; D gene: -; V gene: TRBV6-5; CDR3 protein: CASSYSETPGFDTQYF; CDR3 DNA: TGTGCCAGCAGTTACTCGGAGACTCCGGGGTTCGATACGCAGTATTTT
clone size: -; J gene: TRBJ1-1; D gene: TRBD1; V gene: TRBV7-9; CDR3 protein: CAPSPPRGRIDTEAFF; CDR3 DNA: TGTGCCCCCAGCCCACCGAGGGGGCGTATCGACACTGAAGCTTTCTTT
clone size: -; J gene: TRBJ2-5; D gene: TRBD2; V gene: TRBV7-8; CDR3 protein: CASSLRTSGRRETQYF; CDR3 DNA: TGTGCCAGCAGCCTGAGGACTAGCGGGAGGCGGGAGACCCAGTACTTC
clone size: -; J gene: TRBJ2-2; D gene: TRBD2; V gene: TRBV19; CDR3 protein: CASSTSGRTTGELFF; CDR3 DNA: TGTGCCAGTAGCACTAGCGGGAGGACCACCGGGGAGCTGTTTTTT
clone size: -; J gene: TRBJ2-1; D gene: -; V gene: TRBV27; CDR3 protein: CASRTGSSYNEQFF; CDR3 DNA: TGTGCCAGCAGGACGGGGAGCTCCTACAATGAGCAGTTCTTC
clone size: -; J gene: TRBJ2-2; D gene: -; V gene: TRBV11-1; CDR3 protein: CASSYPGREGTGELFF; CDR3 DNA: TGTGCCAGCAGCTATCCGGGGAGAGAGGGTACCGGGGAGCTGTTTTTT
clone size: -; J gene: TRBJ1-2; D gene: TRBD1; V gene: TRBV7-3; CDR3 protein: CASSLNPGGTGYTF; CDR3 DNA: TGTGCCAGCAGCTTAAACCCAGGGGGGACTGGCTACACCTTC
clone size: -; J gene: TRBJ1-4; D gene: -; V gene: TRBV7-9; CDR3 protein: CASSLLSPQGLGKLFF; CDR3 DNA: TGTGCCAGCAGCCTGTTATCCCCACAGGGTCTCGGAAAACTGTTTTTT
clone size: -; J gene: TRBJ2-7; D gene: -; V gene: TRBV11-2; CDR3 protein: CASSLEGSWAREQYF; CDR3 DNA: TGTGCCAGCAGCTTAGAGGGCAGTTGGGCCAGGGAGCAGTACTTC
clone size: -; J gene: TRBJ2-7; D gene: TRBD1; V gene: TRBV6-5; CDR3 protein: CASSYGQGEGYEQYF; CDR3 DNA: TGTGCCAGCAGTTACGGACAGGGGGAGGGCTACGAGCAGTACTTC
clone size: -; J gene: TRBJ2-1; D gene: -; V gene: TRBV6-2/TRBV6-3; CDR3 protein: CASSWVGENEQFF; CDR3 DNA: TGTGCCAGCAGTTGGGTAGGGGAAAATGAGCAGTTCTTC
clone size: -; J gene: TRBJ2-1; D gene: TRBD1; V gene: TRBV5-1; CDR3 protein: CASSAGLGQGSYNEQFF; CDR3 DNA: TGCGCCAGCAGCGCCGGCCTGGGACAGGGCTCCTACAATGAGCAGTTCTTC
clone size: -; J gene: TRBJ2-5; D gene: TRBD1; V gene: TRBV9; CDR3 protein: CASSVSGTGEETQYF; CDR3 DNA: TGTGCCAGCAGCGTAAGCGGGACAGGGGAAGAGACCCAGTACTTC